This T cell receptor (beta chain) is from a study of PD-1 blockade in mismatch repair-deficient tumors. For the study at large: All were previously treated, progressing patients with about twelve mismatch repair-deficient cancer types.

Sequencing used immunoSEQ multiplex PCR; TCRdb keeps in-frame clones, though not all of them. The data contain about 51,000 clones, more than 65% of them singletons. Study-wide results and limits: Tumor-resident clones, often absent from pretreatment blood, expanded after pembrolizumab and then contracted.

PCR or immunohistochemistry showed mismatch repair deficiency in every enrolled patient. Three pembrolizumab responders had their TCRs sequenced. Trimming took 0 bases from V and 2 from J; bases not matched to a gene: 5. The CDR3 extends over 15 amino acids. The germline CDR1 and CDR2 sequences are SGHRS and YFSETQ. As to this clone: Its cognate antigen is unknown.

This specimen consisted of peripheral blood, obtained approximately 18 weeks after starting pembrolizumab. This TCR came from an adult with mismatch repair-deficient cancer. The chain combines TRBV5-1 with TRBJ2-7; 7 bases line up with TRBD1. CDR3 residues: CASSLDWDRAYEQYF. DNA for the CDR3: TGCGCCAGCAGCTTGGACTGGGACAGAGCCTACGAGCAGTACTTC.